Presented here are 12 T cell receptor beta chains from one specimen sequenced in a study of technical replicates of blood from several donors. The assay was immunoSEQ multiplex PCR, and TCRdb's table has in-frame clones only and misses some. The table shows tens of thousands of clones, with roughly 93% occurring only once. The sample was T cells isolated from PBMCs. These receptors all stem from a human donor in good health.

This chain uses TRBV10-1 with TRBJ2-5; 7 bases agree with TRBD1. The CDR3 has 15 residues. CDR1 is WNHNN, CDR2 SYGVQD, per germline (reference sequence). Trimming took 6 bases from V and 5 from J; bases not matched to a gene: 12. The CDR3 bases are TGCGCCAGCAGCGCCGCGGTGGGACAGATGGAGACCCAGTACTTC. It specifies CASSAAVGQMETQYF.

The V and J genes are TRBV6-1 and TRBJ2-2, with 7 bases identical to TRBD1. The CDR3 length is 14 residues. Germline V CDR1 and CDR2: MNHNS, SASEGT. The junction had 6 bases not matched to a gene; V was cut back by 6 bases and J by 5 bases. The CDR3 DNA follows: TGTGCCAGCAGCAGCAGGACAGGAACCGGGGAGCTGTTTTTT. It translates to CASSSRTGTGELFF.

This clone was picked up one time. This chain uses TRBV19 with TRBJ2-3; 8 nucleotides line up with TRBD2. The CDR3 totals 16 residues. Germline values: CDR1 LNHDA, CDR2 SQIVND (reference sequence). Trimming at V came to 6 bases and at J to 3 bases, leaving 11 bases not matched to a gene. The CDR3 nucleotides read TGTGCCAGTAGCCTACCCGGGGGGGCCGGGACAGATACGCAGTATTTT. This codes for CASSLPGGAGTDTQYF.

V is TRBV18 and J is TRBJ2-7, with 8 bases identical to TRBD1. CDR1 and CDR2 (germline): KGHSH, LQKENI. The CDR3 totals 13 residues. J was trimmed by 2 bases and V by 4 bases; bases with no gene match: 1. The CDR3 spells CASSQQGAYEQYF. The DNA for the CDR3 is TGTGCCAGCTCACAACAGGGGGCCTACGAGCAGTACTTC.

V and J are TRBV4-1 and TRBJ1-5; D is uncertain. This CDR3 is 14 amino acids long. Per germline, CDR1 MGHRA and CDR2 YSYEKL. The ends were cut back, 4 bases at V and 4 bases at J, with 11 bases in the middle. CDR3 nucleotide sequence: TGCGCCAGCAGCCCCCAGGAGGCGAATCAGCCCCAGCATTTT. It codes for CASSPQEANQPQHF.

The chain uses TRBV28 and TRBJ1-1; 10 bases match TRBD1. This CDR3 contains 17 residues. Germline trimming cut 4 bases from V and 0 bases from J; bases unmatched to any gene: 8. CDR1 is MDHEN, CDR2 SYDVKM, per germline. CDR3 DNA sequence: TGTGCCAGCAGTTCCCTGGGACAGGGGATTGTGAACACTGAAGCTTTCTTT. Amino acid sequence: CASSSLGQGIVNTEAFF.

The rearrangement uses TRBV27 and TRBJ2-3; weak D call: TRBD1 (6 bases). The CDR3 is 12 residues long. The ends were cut back, 7 bases at V and 4 bases at J, with 9 bases in the middle. Per germline, CDR1 MNHEY and CDR2 SMNVEV (reference sequence). As DNA, the CDR3 is TGTGCCAGCAAACAGGGAGCAGATACGCAGTATTTT. Translation gives CASKQGADTQYF.

V is TRBV28 and J is TRBJ1-5; TRBD1 agrees at 8 bases. The V and J ends lost 5 bases and 4 bases, in that order; junction bases with no gene match: 4. Germline lookup yields CDR1 MDHEN and CDR2 SYDVKM. This CDR3 region has 14 residues. CDR3 DNA: TGTGCCAGCAGTGTTACAGGGGGAAATCAGCCCCAGCATTTT. Translation gives CASSVTGGNQPQHF.

The chain is built from TRBV6-4 and TRBJ2-7; 8 nucleotides line up with TRBD1. The CDR3 extends over 18 amino acids. Germline V gives CDR1 MRHNA, CDR2 SNTAGT. V was pared by 4 bases and J by 0 bases, with 14 bases of the junction left unmatched. CDR3 sequence reads: CASSVVARGRQSSYEQYF. The CDR3 bases are TGTGCCAGCAGTGTCGTCGCCAGGGGGCGCCAAAGCTCCTACGAGCAGTACTTC.

The rearrangement links TRBV6-5 to TRBJ2-7; D unclear. From germline, CDR1 is MNHEY and CDR2 SVGAGI. The CDR3 is made up of 13 amino acids. With 2 bases removed from V and 0 bases from J, the gap between germline ends came to 5 bases. DNA for the CDR3: TGTGCCAGCAGTTACGGCCTCTCCTACGAGCAGTACTTC. Amino acids: CASSYGLSYEQYF.

The chain couples TRBV11-2 to TRBJ2-7; D remains ambiguous. Between the trimmed V and J ends, which lost 1 base and 2 bases, there was a span of 12 bases. The CDR3 loop spans 15 amino acids. CDR1 and CDR2 (germline): SGHAT, FQNNGV. In nucleotides, the CDR3 is TGTGCCAGCAGCTTAGTCGGGTTCATAACCTACGAGCAGTACTTC. It is translated as CASSLVGFITYEQYF.

V usage is TRBV6-5 and J usage is TRBJ2-7, with 7 bases aligning to TRBD1. Trimming at V came to 2 bases and at J to 2 bases, leaving 6 bases not matched to a gene. Germline loops: CDR1 MNHEY, CDR2 SVGAGI. The CDR3 is made up of 15 amino acids. The CDR3 loop is CASSYNFDRAYEQYF. The CDR3 DNA is TGTGCCAGCAGTTACAACTTCGACAGGGCCTACGAGCAGTACTTC.